A selection of T cell receptor beta chains follows, all from one sample in a study of cytomegalovirus exposure and HLA in healthy donors. Clones were sequenced by immunoSEQ multiplex PCR, and TCRdb holds only the in-frame ones, with some missing. Altogether nearly 200,000 clones are present, 75% to 90% being singletons, with the ten largest covering 1.3%. Sequencing was done on a sample of PBMCs. These TCRs come from a young man in good health and CMV-seronegative. Both conserved end residues are part of each CDR3. A D gene is named only where the DNA matches it firmly. Where a row states a size, it is once, few, many or the class of an expanded clone; other rows omit it.

j_call d_call clone_size v_call cdr3_aa cdr3_nt
TRBJ2-1 NA NA TRBV19 CASSIVTGITEQFF TGTGCCAGTAGTATAGTAACAGGGATTACCGAGCAGTTCTTC
TRBJ2-7 NA NA TRBV4-1 CASSHPDRRSYEQYF TGCGCCAGCAGCCACCCGGACAGAAGATCCTACGAGCAGTACTTC
TRBJ2-7 TRBD1 NA TRBV5-4 CASRRTGDSYEQYF TGTGCCAGCCGCCGGACAGGTGACTCCTACGAGCAGTACTTC
TRBJ2-7 NA NA TRBV7-8 CASSRSYEQYF TGTGCCAGCAGCCGATCCTACGAGCAGTACTTC
TRBJ2-1 NA NA TRBV11-2 CASEDRKIYNEQFF TGTGCCAGCGAGGACAGAAAAATCTACAATGAGCAGTTCTTC
TRBJ2-7 NA NA TRBV6-1 CASSEGRSYEQYF TGTGCCAGCAGTGAAGGTCGCAGCTACGAGCAGTACTTC
TRBJ2-1 TRBD2 few TRBV10-2 CASSPTSANNEQFF TGCGCCAGCAGTCCGACTAGCGCAAACAATGAGCAGTTCTTC
TRBJ2-3 NA NA TRBV5-1 CASSLASGAASDTQYF TGCGCCAGCAGCTTGGCCAGCGGAGCGGCAAGCGATACGCAGTATTTT
TRBJ2-5 TRBD2 NA TRBV6-1 CASGWATSGTETQYF TGTGCCAGCGGGTGGGCGACTAGCGGTACAGAGACCCAGTACTTC
TRBJ2-3 NA once TRBV12-1 CASTPKASGDTDTQYF TGTGCCAGCACCCCGAAGGCTAGCGGAGACACAGATACGCAGTATTTT
TRBJ1-1 TRBD1 few TRBV6-5 CASIQQGARGTEAFF TGTGCCAGCATCCAACAGGGGGCAAGGGGCACTGAAGCTTTCTTT
TRBJ1-1 NA NA TRBV19 CASSMFREKGNTEAFF TGTGCCAGTAGTATGTTTAGGGAGAAGGGGAACACTGAAGCTTTCTTT
TRBJ2-7 TRBD1 NA TRBV6-1 CASRGTGTYEQYF TGTGCCAGCAGAGGGACAGGGACCTACGAGCAGTACTTC
TRBJ1-1 TRBD1 NA TRBV27 CASSLRDSVLNTEAFF TGTGCCAGCAGTTTAAGGGACAGCGTATTGAACACTGAAGCTTTCTTT
TRBJ1-2 TRBD1 NA TRBV28 CASSLEQGLNYGYTF TGTGCCAGCAGTTTAGAACAGGGGTTAAACTATGGCTACACCTTC
TRBJ2-1 TRBD2 NA TRBV5-6 CASSFRKTSGSSYNEQFF TGTGCCAGCAGCTTTAGGAAGACTAGCGGGAGTTCCTACAATGAGCAGTTCTTC
TRBJ1-5 TRBD1 NA TRBV7-2 CASSSGTGLQPQHF TGTGCCAGCAGCTCCGGGACAGGGCTCCAGCCCCAGCATTTT
TRBJ2-3 NA NA TRBV27 CASSLSASTDTQYF TGTGCCAGCAGTCTCAGCGCTAGCACAGATACGCAGTATTTT
TRBJ1-4 NA NA TRBV16 CASSQFGIIDRGEKLFF TGTGCCAGCAGCCAATTCGGGATAATCGACCGGGGGGAAAAACTGTTTTTT
TRBJ2-3 TRBD2 NA TRBV2 CASSEWRGGNVDTQYF TGTGCCAGCAGTGAATGGCGGGGGGGCAACGTAGATACGCAGTATTTT
TRBJ1-4 TRBD1 NA TRBV14 CASSQNDRGANEKLFF TGTGCCAGCAGCCAAAACGACAGGGGAGCTAATGAAAAACTGTTTTTT
TRBJ2-3 TRBD1 NA TRBV18 CASSPFRQGPTDTQYF TGTGCCAGCTCACCATTCCGACAGGGCCCCACAGATACGCAGTATTTT